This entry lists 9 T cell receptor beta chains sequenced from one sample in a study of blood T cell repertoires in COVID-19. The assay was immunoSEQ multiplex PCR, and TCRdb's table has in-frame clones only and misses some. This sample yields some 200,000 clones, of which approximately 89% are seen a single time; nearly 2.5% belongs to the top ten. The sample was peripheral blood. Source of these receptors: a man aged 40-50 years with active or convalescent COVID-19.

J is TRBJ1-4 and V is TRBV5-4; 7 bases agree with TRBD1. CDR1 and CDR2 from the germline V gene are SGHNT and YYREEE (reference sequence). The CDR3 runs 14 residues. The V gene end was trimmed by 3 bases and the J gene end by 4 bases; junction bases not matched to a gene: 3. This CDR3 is CASSSGTDNEKLFF. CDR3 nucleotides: TGTGCCAGCAGCTCCGGGACAGATAATGAAAAACTGTTTTTT.

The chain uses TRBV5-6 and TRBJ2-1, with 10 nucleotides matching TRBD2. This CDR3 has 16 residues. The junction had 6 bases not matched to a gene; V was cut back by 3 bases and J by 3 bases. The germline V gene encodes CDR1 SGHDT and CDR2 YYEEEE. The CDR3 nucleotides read TGTGCCAGCAGCTCTAGCGGGGGCGCTAACTACAATGAGCAGTTCTTC. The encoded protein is CASSSSGGANYNEQFF.

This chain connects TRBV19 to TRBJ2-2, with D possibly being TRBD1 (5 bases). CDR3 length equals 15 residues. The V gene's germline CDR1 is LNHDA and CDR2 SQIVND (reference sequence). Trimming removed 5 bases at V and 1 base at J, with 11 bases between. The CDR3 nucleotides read TGTGCCAGTAGTCCCAGGGATTTGAACACCGGGGAGCTGTTTTTT. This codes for CASSPRDLNTGELFF. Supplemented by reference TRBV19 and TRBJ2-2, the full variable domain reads DGGITQSPKYLFRKEGQNVTLSCEQNLNHDAMYWYRQDPGQGLRLIYYSQIVNDFQKGDIAEGYSVSREKKESFPLTVTSAQKNPTAFYLCASSPRDLNTGELFFGEGSRLTVL.

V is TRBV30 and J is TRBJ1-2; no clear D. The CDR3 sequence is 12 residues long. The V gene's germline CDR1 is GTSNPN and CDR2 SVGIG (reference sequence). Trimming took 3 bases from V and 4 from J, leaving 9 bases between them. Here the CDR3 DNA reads TGTGCCTGGAGGTTACGGGGCTATGGCTACACCTTC. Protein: CAWRLRGYGYTF. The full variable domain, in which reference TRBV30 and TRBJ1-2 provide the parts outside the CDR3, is SQTIHQWPATLVQPVGSPLSLECTVEGTSNPNLYWYRQAAGRGLQLLFYSVGIGQISSEVPQNLSASRPQDRQFILSSKKLLLSDSGFYLCAWRLRGYGYTFGSGTRLTVV.

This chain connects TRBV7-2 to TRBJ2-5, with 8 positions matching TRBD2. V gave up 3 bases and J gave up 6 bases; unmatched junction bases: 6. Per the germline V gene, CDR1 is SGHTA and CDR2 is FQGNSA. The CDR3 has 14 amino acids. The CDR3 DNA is TGTGCCAGCAGCTTCGGGGGGGCTGAAAAGACCCAGTACTTC. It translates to CASSFGGAEKTQYF. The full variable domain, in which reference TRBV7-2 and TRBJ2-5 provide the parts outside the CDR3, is GAGVSQSPSNKVTEKGKDVELRCDPISGHTALYWYRQSLGQGLEFLIYFQGNSAPDKSGLPSDRFSAERTGGSVSTLTIQRTQQEDSAVYLCASSFGGAEKTQYFGPGTRLLVL.

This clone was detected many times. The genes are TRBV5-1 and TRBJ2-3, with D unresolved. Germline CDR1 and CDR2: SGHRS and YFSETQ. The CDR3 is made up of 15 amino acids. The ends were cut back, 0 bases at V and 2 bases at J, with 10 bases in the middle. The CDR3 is CASSLEPGDTDTQYF. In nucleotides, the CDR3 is TGCGCCAGCAGCTTGGAACCCGGAGACACAGATACGCAGTATTTT.

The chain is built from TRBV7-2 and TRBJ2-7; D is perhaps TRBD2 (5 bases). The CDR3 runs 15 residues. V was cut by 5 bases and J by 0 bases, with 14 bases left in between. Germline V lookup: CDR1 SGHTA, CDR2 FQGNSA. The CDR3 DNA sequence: TGTGCCAGCAGCCCCGGGGAGCCGAGCTCCTACGAGCAGTACTTC. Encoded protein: CASSPGEPSSYEQYF.

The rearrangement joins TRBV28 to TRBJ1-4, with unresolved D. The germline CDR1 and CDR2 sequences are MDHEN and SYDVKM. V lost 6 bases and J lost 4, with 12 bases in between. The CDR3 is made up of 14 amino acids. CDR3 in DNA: TGTGCCAGCAGGCGTTTCGTGCATAATGAAAAACTGTTTTTT. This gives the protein CASRRFVHNEKLFF.

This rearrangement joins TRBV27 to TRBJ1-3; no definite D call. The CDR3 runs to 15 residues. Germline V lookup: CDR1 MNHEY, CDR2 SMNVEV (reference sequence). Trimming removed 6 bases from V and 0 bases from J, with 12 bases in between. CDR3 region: CASSERAFSGNTIYF. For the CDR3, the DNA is TGTGCCAGCAGCGAGAGGGCGTTCTCTGGAAACACCATATATTTT.